This T cell receptor beta chain is from a study of PD-1 blockade in classical Hodgkin lymphoma. Study conclusions and caveats: Any patient who commenced nivolumab under 1 year after ASCT was excluded. Researchers reported that CD4+ TCR diversity, though not CD8+, rose significantly by C4D1.

Time point meaning: cycle 4 day 1 (C4D1), after five to seven weeks of nivolumab. Every one of the patients relapsed after autologous stem cell transplantation (brentuximab vedotin exposure was variable). After removal of 4 bases from V and 5 bases from J, the junction contained 1 base not matched to a gene. This CDR3 is 13 amino acids long. Germline V CDR1 and CDR2: MGHRA, YSYEKL. Remarks on this clone: No antigen is known for it.

Sequenced by immunoSEQ multiplex PCR; TCRdb stores in-frame clones only, minus some. The data show 110,000 or so clones, with roughly 87% seen just once and around 20% held by the top ten. Sample: peripheral blood mononuclear cells (PBMCs), taken before the fourth cycle of nivolumab. This receptor was taken from a human donor with classical Hodgkin lymphoma. The V gene is TRBV4-1, the J gene TRBJ2-5; 10 bases align to TRBD1. CDR3 amino acids: CASSPTGGETQYF. In DNA, the CDR3 is TGCGCCAGCAGCCCGACAGGGGGCGAGACCCAGTACTTC.